One sample yielded the 14 T cell receptor beta chains listed below, sequenced in a study of blood T cell repertoires in COVID-19. Measured with immunoSEQ multiplex PCR; TCRdb has only the in-frame clones, and not every one. The sample lists a few hundred thousand clones; about 90% were seen once. Sequenced input: peripheral blood. Receptor source: a woman in her thirties with COVID-19, enrolled during active disease.

The chain is built from TRBV11-2 and TRBJ1-2; maybe TRBD1 (6 bases). The V end lost 1 base, the J end lost 8 bases, and 20 bases lay between the germline ends. Germline-derived CDR1 and CDR2 are SGHAT and FQNNGV. The CDR3 spans 16 residues. The CDR3 coding sequence is TGTGCCAGCAGCTTAGCTGGCCCCGGGACACTCGGCGGCTACACCTTC. Translating it yields CASSLAGPGTLGGYTF. The whole variable domain, filled in from reference TRBV11-2 and TRBJ1-2, reads EAGVAQSPRYKIIEKRQSVAFWCNPISGHATLYWYQQILGQGPKLLIQFQNNGVVDDSQLPKDRFSAERLKGVDSTLKIQPAKLEDSAVYLCASSLAGPGTLGGYTFGSGTRLTVV.

The chain is built from TRBV11-3 and TRBJ1-4; maybe TRBD1 (6 bases). V lost 5 bases to trimming and J lost 8 bases, with 18 bases between them. Per the germline V gene, CDR1 is SGHNT and CDR2 is YENEEA. The CDR3 runs 15 residues. The CDR3 DNA is TGTGCCAGCAGCCCCCCGGGGGGCTTTGACGAAAAACTGTTTTTT. This translates into CASSPPGGFDEKLFF.

This chain uses TRBV18 with TRBJ1-1; D perhaps matches TRBD1 (5 bases). Trimming pared 4 bases from V and 0 bases from J, leaving 12 bases between. Germline CDR1 is KGHSH and CDR2 is LQKENI. There are 15 residues in the CDR3. The CDR3 sequence: CASSRLGHMNTEAFF. The CDR3 DNA is TGTGCCAGCTCACGGTTAGGACACATGAACACTGAAGCTTTCTTT.

The J gene is TRBJ2-5, the V gene TRBV6-1, with 8 bases that match TRBD2. This CDR3 has 16 amino acids. The V and J ends lost 2 bases and 4 bases, in that order; junction bases with no gene match: 9. Germline lookup yields CDR1 MNHNS and CDR2 SASEGT. The CDR3 nucleotides read TGTGCCAGCAGTGAACTTTCCGGGGGGGTAAGAGAGACCCAGTACTTC. It codes for CASSELSGGVRETQYF.

The rearrangement uses TRBV5-1 and TRBJ1-5; the D gene is possibly TRBD1 (6 bases). CDR3 length: 15 amino acids. Per the germline V gene, CDR1 is SGHRS and CDR2 is YFSETQ. Trimming cost V 4 bases and J 3 bases, with 14 bases left between them. The CDR3 region has the DNA TGCGCCAGCAGCCCTGGGGACATCGCCAATCAGCCCCAGCATTTT. It codes for CASSPGDIANQPQHF.

The rearrangement links TRBV27 to TRBJ2-4; 8 bases fit TRBD2. This CDR3 region has 12 residues. J was trimmed by 10 bases and V by 8 bases; bases with no gene match: 7. Germline CDR1 reads MNHEY; CDR2 reads SMNVEV (reference sequence). In nucleotides, the CDR3 is TGTGCCAGCGGATCGGGGGGGAATATTCAGTACTTC. Translation: CASGSGGNIQYF.

This clone was recorded only once. This chain connects TRBV29-1 to TRBJ1-1; D unclear. This CDR3 contains 11 residues. Per germline, CDR1 SQVTM and CDR2 ANQGSEA. Trimming cost V 6 bases and J 4 bases, with 9 bases left between them. The CDR3 here is CSVIQVTEAFF. The CDR3 DNA reads TGCAGCGTCATTCAGGTCACTGAAGCTTTCTTT.

The chain employs TRBV2 and TRBJ1-2; D remains ambiguous. The CDR3 loop spans 13 amino acids. Germline V gene data show CDR1 as SNHLY and CDR2 as FYNNEI. With 8 bases removed from V and 3 bases from J, the gap between germline ends came to 13 bases. The CDR3 coding sequence is TGTGCCAGCCCATCTAGGCCGGACTATGGCTACACCTTC. This encodes CASPSRPDYGYTF.

This clone was counted between two and nine times. The chain is built from TRBV3-1 (or the pseudogene TRBV3-2) and TRBJ1-4, with D perhaps TRBD1 (5 bases). V was pared by 4 bases and J by 8 bases, with 8 bases between. From germline, CDR1 is LGHDT and CDR2 YNNKEL (reference sequence). The CDR3 spans 12 residues. CDR3 sequence reads: CASSRGGEKLFF. The CDR3 DNA sequence: TGTGCCAGCAGCCGTGGGGGGGAAAAACTGTTTTTT.

The chain uses TRBV29-1 and TRBJ1-2; no reliable D call. Germline V gene data show CDR1 as SQVTM and CDR2 as ANQGSEA. Trimming removed 0 bases at V and 0 bases at J, with 11 bases between. The CDR3 consists of 15 residues. DNA for the CDR3: TGCAGCGTTGAAGATCCCGTGGCAGCTAACTATGGCTACACCTTC. Its translation is CSVEDPVAANYGYTF.

The chain has TRBV2 and TRBJ1-6, with unresolved D. Germline-derived CDR1 and CDR2 are SNHLY and FYNNEI. Trimming left V 5 bases short and J 5 bases short, with 13 bases between. The CDR3 totals 15 residues. CDR3 nucleotide sequence: TGTGCCAGCAGTAGAACGGGTAGCCATAATTCACCCCTCCACTTT. It yields the protein CASSRTGSHNSPLHF. Drawing the rest from reference TRBV2 and TRBJ1-6, the complete variable domain is EPEVTQTPSHQVTQMGQEVILRCVPISNHLYFYWYRQILGQKVEFLVSFYNNEISEKSEIFDDQFSVERPDGSNFTLKIRSTKLEDSAMYFCASSRTGSHNSPLHFGNGTRLTVT.

The gene calls are TRBV11-2 and TRBJ2-3; TRBD1 matches 9 bases. Germline V lookup: CDR1 SGHAT, CDR2 FQNNGV. Trimming took 5 bases from V and 5 from J; bases not matched to a gene: 17. CDR3 length equals 18 residues. CDR3 in amino acids: CASSLRTGAAQVGDTQYF. The CDR3 region has the DNA TGTGCCAGCAGCCTGAGGACAGGGGCGGCGCAGGTGGGAGATACGCAGTATTTT.

This chain uses TRBV30 with TRBJ1-2; weak D call: TRBD1 (5 bases). Germline V gene data show CDR1 as GTSNPN and CDR2 as SVGIG (reference sequence). The V and J ends lost 2 bases and 4 bases respectively, with 11 bases between them. The CDR3 runs 13 residues. Here the CDR3 reads CAWSQIGAYGYTF. CDR3 nucleotide sequence: TGTGCCTGGAGTCAGATAGGGGCCTATGGCTACACCTTC.

This clone has ten or more counts. The chain combines TRBV18 with TRBJ2-2, with a weak D call TRBD2 (5 bases). Per germline, CDR1 KGHSH and CDR2 LQKENI. There are 17 residues in the CDR3. V shed 1 base and J shed 2 bases, with 14 bases lying between them. DNA of the CDR3: TGTGCCAGCTCACCACACCCGCCCCGGGGAAACACCGGGGAGCTGTTTTTT. This encodes CASSPHPPRGNTGELFF. The complete variable domain, with remaining parts taken from reference TRBV18 and TRBJ2-2, reads NAGVMQNPRHLVRRRGQEARLRCSPMKGHSHVYWYRQLPEEGLKFMVYLQKENIIDESGMPKERFSAEFPKEGPSILRIQQVVRGDSAAYFCASSPHPPRGNTGELFFGEGSRLTVL.